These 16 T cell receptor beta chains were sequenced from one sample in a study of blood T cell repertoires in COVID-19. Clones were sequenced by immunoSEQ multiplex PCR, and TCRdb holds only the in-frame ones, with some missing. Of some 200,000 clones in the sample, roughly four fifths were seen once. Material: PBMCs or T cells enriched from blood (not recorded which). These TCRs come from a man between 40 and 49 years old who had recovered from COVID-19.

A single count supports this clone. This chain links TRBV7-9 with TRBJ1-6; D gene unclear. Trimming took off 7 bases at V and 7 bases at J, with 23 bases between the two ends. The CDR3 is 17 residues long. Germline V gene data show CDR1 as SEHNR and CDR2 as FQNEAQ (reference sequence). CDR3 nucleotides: TGTGCCAGCACGCACAAAATCGGAGTCAGTTTAAATTCACCCCTCCACTTT. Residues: CASTHKIGVSLNSPLHF.

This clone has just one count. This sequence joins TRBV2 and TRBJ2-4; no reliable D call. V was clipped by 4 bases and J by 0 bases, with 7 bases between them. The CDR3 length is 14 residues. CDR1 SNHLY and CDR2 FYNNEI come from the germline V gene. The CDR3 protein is CASSVQVAKNIQYF. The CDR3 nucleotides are TGTGCCAGCAGTGTTCAGGTAGCCAAAAACATTCAGTACTTC.

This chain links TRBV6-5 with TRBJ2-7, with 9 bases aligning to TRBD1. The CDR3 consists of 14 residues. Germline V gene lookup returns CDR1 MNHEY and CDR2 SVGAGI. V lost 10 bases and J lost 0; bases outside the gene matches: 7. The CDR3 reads CATGDRANSYEQYV. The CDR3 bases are TGTGCCACCGGGGACAGGGCGAACTCCTACGAGCAGTACGTC.

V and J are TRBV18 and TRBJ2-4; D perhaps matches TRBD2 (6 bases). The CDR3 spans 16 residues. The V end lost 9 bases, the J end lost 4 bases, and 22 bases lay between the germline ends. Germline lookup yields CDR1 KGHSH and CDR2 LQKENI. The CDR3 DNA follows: TGTGCCAGTATCGGAGGAGGGAGAGGGCCTAAAAACATTCAGTACTTC. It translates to CASIGGGRGPKNIQYF.

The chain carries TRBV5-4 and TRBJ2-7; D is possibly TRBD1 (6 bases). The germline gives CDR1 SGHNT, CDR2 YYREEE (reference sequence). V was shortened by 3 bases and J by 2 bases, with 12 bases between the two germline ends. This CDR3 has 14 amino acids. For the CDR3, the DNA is TGTGCCAGCAGCTCCAGGGACAAAGCCTACGAGCAGTACGTC. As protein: CASSSRDKAYEQYV.

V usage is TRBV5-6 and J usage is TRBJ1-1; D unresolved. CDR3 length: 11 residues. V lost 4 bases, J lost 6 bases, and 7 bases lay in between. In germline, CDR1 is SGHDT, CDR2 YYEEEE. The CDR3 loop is CASSREAEAFF. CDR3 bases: TGTGCCAGCAGCCGGGAAGCTGAAGCTTTCTTT.

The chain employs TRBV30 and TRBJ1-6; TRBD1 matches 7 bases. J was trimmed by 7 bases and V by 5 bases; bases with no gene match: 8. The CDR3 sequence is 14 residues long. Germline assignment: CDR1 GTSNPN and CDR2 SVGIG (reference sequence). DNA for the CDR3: TGTGCCTGGGGGAGACAGGGTTGGAATTCACCCCTCCACTTT. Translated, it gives CAWGRQGWNSPLHF.

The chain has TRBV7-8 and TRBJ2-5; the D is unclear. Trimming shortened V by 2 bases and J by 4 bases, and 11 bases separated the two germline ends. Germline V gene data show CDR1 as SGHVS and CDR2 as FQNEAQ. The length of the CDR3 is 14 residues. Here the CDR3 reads CASSLRLEAETQYF. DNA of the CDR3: TGTGCCAGCAGCTTACGCCTAGAGGCAGAGACCCAGTACTTC.

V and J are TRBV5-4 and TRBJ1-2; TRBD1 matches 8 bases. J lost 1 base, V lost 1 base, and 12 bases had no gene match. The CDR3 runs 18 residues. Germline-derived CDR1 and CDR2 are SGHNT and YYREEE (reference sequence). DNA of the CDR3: TGTGCCAGCAGCTTGCCCAACCCCGGGACAGGCAGTAACTATGGCTACACCTTC. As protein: CASSLPNPGTGSNYGYTF.

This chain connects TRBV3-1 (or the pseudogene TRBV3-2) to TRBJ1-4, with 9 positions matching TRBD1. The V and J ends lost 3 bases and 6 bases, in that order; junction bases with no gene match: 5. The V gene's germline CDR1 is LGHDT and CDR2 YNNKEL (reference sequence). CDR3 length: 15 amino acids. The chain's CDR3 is CASSQGQGEYEKLFF. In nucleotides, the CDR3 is TGTGCCAGCAGCCAGGGACAGGGTGAATATGAAAAACTGTTTTTT.

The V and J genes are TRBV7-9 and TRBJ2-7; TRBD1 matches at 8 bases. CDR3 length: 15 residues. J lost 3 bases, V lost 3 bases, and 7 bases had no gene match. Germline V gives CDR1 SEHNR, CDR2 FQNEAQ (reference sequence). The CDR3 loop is CASSFLQGANYEQYF. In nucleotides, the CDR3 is TGTGCCAGCAGCTTTTTGCAGGGGGCAAACTACGAGCAGTACTTC.

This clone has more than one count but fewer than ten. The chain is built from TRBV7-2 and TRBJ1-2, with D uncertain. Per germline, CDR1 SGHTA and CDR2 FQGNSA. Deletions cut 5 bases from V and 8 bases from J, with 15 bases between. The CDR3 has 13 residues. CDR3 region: CASSDFNEGGYTF. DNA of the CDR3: TGTGCCAGCAGCGATTTTAATGAGGGAGGCTACACCTTC.

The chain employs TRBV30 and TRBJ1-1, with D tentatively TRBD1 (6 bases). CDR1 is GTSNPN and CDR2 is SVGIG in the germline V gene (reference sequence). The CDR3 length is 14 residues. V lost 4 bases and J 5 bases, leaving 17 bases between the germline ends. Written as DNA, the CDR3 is TGTGCCTGGACTATAATACAGGGTGGGACTGAAGCTTTCTTT. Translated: CAWTIIQGGTEAFF.

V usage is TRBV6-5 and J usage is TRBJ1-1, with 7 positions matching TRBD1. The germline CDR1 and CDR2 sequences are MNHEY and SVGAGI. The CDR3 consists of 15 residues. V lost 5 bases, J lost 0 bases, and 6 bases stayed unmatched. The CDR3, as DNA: TGTGCCAGCAGTCGGGACAGCTACATGAACACTGAAGCTTTCTTT. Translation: CASSRDSYMNTEAFF.

CDR3 sequence: CASSAGLATYQETQYF. The CDR3 bases are TGTGCCAGCAGCGCGGGACTAGCGACGTACCAAGAGACCCAGTACTTC. The gene calls are TRBV5-6 and TRBJ2-5; 10 bases align to TRBD2. The CDR3 runs to 16 residues. With 4 bases clipped from V and 0 bases from J, the junction kept 6 bases outside the gene matches. The germline V gene has CDR1 SGHDT and CDR2 YYEEEE.

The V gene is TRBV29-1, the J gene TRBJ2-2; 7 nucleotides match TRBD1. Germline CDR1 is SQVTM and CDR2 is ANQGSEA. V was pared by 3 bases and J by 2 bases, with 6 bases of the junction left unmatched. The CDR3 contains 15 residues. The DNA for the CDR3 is TGCAGCGTTGATGAAACAGGGGTTAACACCGGGGAGCTGTTTTTT. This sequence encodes CSVDETGVNTGELFF.